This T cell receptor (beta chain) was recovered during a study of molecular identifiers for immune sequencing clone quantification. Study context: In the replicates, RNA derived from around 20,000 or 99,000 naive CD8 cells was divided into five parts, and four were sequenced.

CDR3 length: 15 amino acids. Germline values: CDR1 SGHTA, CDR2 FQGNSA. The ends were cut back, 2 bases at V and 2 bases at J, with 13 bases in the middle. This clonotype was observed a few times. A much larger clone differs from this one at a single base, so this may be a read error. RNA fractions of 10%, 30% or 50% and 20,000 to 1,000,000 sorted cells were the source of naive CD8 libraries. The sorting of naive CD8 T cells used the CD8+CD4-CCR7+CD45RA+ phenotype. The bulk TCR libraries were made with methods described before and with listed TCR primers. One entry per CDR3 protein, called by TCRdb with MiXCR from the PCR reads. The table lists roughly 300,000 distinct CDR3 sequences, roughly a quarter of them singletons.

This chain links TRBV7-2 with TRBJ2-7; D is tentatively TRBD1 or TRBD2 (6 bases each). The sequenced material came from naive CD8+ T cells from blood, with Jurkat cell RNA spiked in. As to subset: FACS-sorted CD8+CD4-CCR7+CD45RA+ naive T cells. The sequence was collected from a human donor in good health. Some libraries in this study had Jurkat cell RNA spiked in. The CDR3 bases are TGTGCCAGCAGCTTATCGGGGGCATTGCCCTACGAGCAGTACTTC. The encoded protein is CASSLSGALPYEQYF.